The 20 T cell receptor beta chains below come from one sample, sequenced in a study of spatial heterogeneity in lung cancer. Study results and caveats: Tumor mutation counts were tracked by expanded intratumoral alpha and beta TCR counts.

TCRdb reprocessed the 5' RACE reads with MiXCR, giving one entry per CDR3 protein. The sample yields roughly 23,000 distinct CDR3 sequences, approximately 4.8% seen once. The time point is: sample taken at primary tumor resection. What these receptors recognize is not known. Sequenced here: lung tumor tissue, sampled at surgery. Receptor source: a male donor with early-stage non-small cell lung cancer.

This clonotype showed up just a few times. J is TRBJ1-2 and V is TRBV14, with D possibly TRBD1 on 6 matching bases. CDR1 is SGHDN, CDR2 FVKESK, per germline. The CDR3 is 16 residues long. The V gene lost 5 bases and the J gene lost 4 bases, with 20 bases spanning the gap. The DNA of the CDR3 is TGTGCCAGCAGCTATCAAAGAGGCAGGGGAGGCTATGGCTACACCTTC. Translating gives CASSYQRGRGGYGYTF.

This clonotype was observed many times. The gene calls are TRBV5-1 and TRBJ2-7; 7 bases line up with TRBD1. With V trimmed by 4 bases and J by 4 bases, 5 bases remained unmatched. Germline assignment: CDR1 SGHRS and CDR2 YFSETQ. The CDR3 loop spans 13 amino acids. The CDR3 loop is CASSPRQGYEQYF. The CDR3 bases are TGCGCCAGCAGCCCGAGACAGGGATACGAGCAGTACTTC.

Note on this clonotype: One base away lies a much larger clone, so this may be a sequencing read error. The V gene is TRBV7-9, the J gene TRBJ2-7; 7 nucleotides line up with TRBD1. Germline assignment: CDR1 SEHNR and CDR2 FQNEAQ (reference sequence). This CDR3 spans 16 amino acids. The CDR3: CAGSLAWTGETYEQYF. CDR3 in DNA: TGTGCCGGCAGCTTAGCGTGGACAGGCGAAACCTACGAGCAGTACTTC.

In its sample, this clonotype was seen many times. This rearrangement joins TRBV10-2 to TRBJ1-2, with no clear D. V lost 3 bases and J 4 bases, leaving 9 bases between the germline ends. CDR3 length equals 13 residues. The V gene's germline CDR1 is WSHSY and CDR2 SAAADI. This chain's CDR3 is CASSDAPFYGYTF. The CDR3, as DNA: TGCGCCAGCAGTGACGCCCCTTTCTATGGCTACACCTTC.

This clonotype was picked up many times. The V call is TRBV28, the J call TRBJ2-2; D unclear. Per the germline V gene, CDR1 is MDHEN and CDR2 is SYDVKM. Trimming took 1 base from V and 0 from J, leaving 6 bases between them. This CDR3 region has 15 residues. CDR3 region: CASSLYVANTGELFF. As DNA, the CDR3 is TGTGCCAGCAGTTTATACGTAGCGAACACCGGGGAGCTGTTTTTT.

In its sample, this clonotype was seen many times. The rearrangement links TRBV5-1 to TRBJ2-1; D is perhaps TRBD2 (6 bases). Trimming removed 5 bases at V and 4 bases at J, with 16 bases between. The germline V gene encodes CDR1 SGHRS and CDR2 YFSETQ. The CDR3 has 15 residues. The DNA of the CDR3 is TGCGCCAGCAGGGGCTCGGCTAGCGCTTACAATGAGCAGTTCTTC. It codes for CASRGSASAYNEQFF.

This clonotype occurred many times. The chain carries TRBV5-1 and TRBJ1-5; tentatively, D is TRBD1 (5 bases). The CDR3 has 15 residues. Germline V lookup: CDR1 SGHRS, CDR2 YFSETQ. V was trimmed by 0 bases and J by 4 bases, leaving 11 bases between them. The CDR3 loop is CASSLGDLPNQPQHF. The CDR3 DNA follows: TGCGCCAGCAGCTTGGGGGACCTCCCGAATCAGCCCCAGCATTTT.

This clonotype occurred many times. The J gene is TRBJ1-1, the V gene TRBV28, with D tentatively TRBD1 (5 bases). Germline CDR1 reads MDHEN; CDR2 reads SYDVKM. The CDR3 loop spans 13 amino acids. Trimming removed 6 bases from V and 8 bases from J, with 16 bases in between. CDR3 protein: CASRRRTPNEAFF. CDR3 coding DNA: TGTGCCAGCAGAAGGAGGACACCTAACGAAGCTTTCTTT.

This clonotype was seen many times. The chain is built from TRBV4-2 and TRBJ1-4; D call uncertain. The germline gives CDR1 LGHNA, CDR2 YNFKEQ. V shed 0 bases and J shed 0 bases, with 8 bases lying between them. The CDR3 totals 16 residues. For the CDR3, the DNA is TGTGCCAGCAGCCAAGATCCCCAAGCAACTAATGAAAAACTGTTTTTT. The encoded protein is CASSQDPQATNEKLFF.

This clonotype was seen ten or more times. This rearrangement joins TRBV7-9 to TRBJ2-7; 8 nucleotides align to TRBD2. CDR3 length equals 15 residues. The V gene's germline CDR1 is SEHNR and CDR2 FQNEAQ (reference sequence). V was clipped by 11 bases and J by 0 bases; unmatched bases: 12. CDR3 amino acids: CAAGGGGTSSYEQYF. CDR3 nucleotide sequence: TGTGCCGCGGGAGGTGGGGGAACCTCCTCCTACGAGCAGTACTTC.

This clonotype was picked up many times. The chain has TRBV19 and TRBJ2-5; 12 nucleotides agree with TRBD1. The CDR3 consists of 17 residues. V gave up 5 bases and J gave up 5 bases; unmatched junction bases: 12. CDR1 and CDR2 (germline): LNHDA, SQIVND (reference sequence). CDR3 bases: TGTGCCAGTAGTTCTCCTGGGACAGGGGGCCCCGGGGAGACCCAGTACTTC. Translated: CASSSPGTGGPGETQYF.

This clonotype was observed a few times. J is TRBJ1-1 and V is TRBV16; unclear D gene. There are 13 residues in the CDR3. Germline V gene data show CDR1 as KGHSY and CDR2 as FQNENV. Trimming took 4 bases from V and 5 from J, leaving 11 bases between them. CDR3 nucleotides: TGTGCCAGCAGCCGGATCAAGGCGACTGAAGCTTTCTTT. This encodes CASSRIKATEAFF.

The chain recombines TRBV7-9 with TRBJ1-4; D uncertain. The ends were cut back, 1 base at V and 7 bases at J, with 4 bases in the middle. Germline lookup yields CDR1 SEHNR and CDR2 FQNEAQ (reference sequence). The CDR3 loop spans 12 amino acids. The CDR3 here is CASSLGREKLFF. The CDR3 coding sequence is TGTGCCAGCAGCTTAGGGCGTGAAAAACTGTTTTTT.

This clonotype was counted ten times or more. This sequence joins TRBV6-5 and TRBJ1-1, with 7 bases aligning to TRBD1. Unmatched junction bases numbered 11, after V lost 2 bases and J lost 11 bases. The CDR3 extends over 14 amino acids. The germline V gene has CDR1 MNHEY and CDR2 SVGAGI. CDR3 sequence (DNA): TGTGCCAGCAGTTACCTCCCCAGGGGGACAGACGCTTTCTTT. Translating gives CASSYLPRGTDAFF.

At least ten counts were recorded for this clonotype. The chain is built from TRBV14 and TRBJ2-1; 8 bases are shared with TRBD2. The V and J ends lost 4 bases and 4 bases, in that order; junction bases with no gene match: 12. Germline V lookup: CDR1 SGHDN, CDR2 FVKESK. The CDR3 is made up of 17 amino acids. The DNA for the CDR3 is TGTGCCAGCAGCCTAAGCGGGAGAGGCGCCCCGTACAATGAGCAGTTCTTC. This sequence encodes CASSLSGRGAPYNEQFF.

This clonotype was detected many times. The CDR3 DNA sequence: TGTGCCAGCAGAAGGTTCTCTGGGGCCAACGTCCTGACTTTC. It yields the protein CASRRFSGANVLTF. V is TRBV27 and J is TRBJ2-6; D is unresolved. Germline loops: CDR1 MNHEY, CDR2 SMNVEV (reference sequence). V lost 6 bases and J 0 bases, leaving 6 bases between the germline ends. The CDR3 totals 14 residues.

The table lists this clonotype with many counts. J is TRBJ2-5 and V is TRBV28; D gene uncertain. The germline gives CDR1 MDHEN, CDR2 SYDVKM. The CDR3 totals 11 residues. Trimming cost V 8 bases and J 7 bases, with 11 bases left between them. The CDR3 loop reads CASFSTGTQYF. DNA for the CDR3: TGTGCCAGCTTCTCAACTGGGACCCAGTACTTC. Full variable domain (outside the CDR3, taken from reference TRBV28 and TRBJ2-5): DVKVTQSSRYLVKRTGEKVFLECVQDMDHENMFWYRQDPGLGLRLIYFSYDVKMKEKGDIPEGYSVSREKKERFSLILESASTNQTSMYLCASFSTGTQYFGPGTRLLVL.

The rearrangement links TRBV19 to TRBJ1-2; D gene ambiguous. Germline V gene lookup returns CDR1 LNHDA and CDR2 SQIVND (reference sequence). The CDR3 is made up of 12 amino acids. Trimming took off 7 bases at V and 8 bases at J, with 14 bases between the two ends. Here the CDR3 DNA reads TGTGCCAGTAAGGGCCTTTTGGGGGGCTACACCTTC. This encodes CASKGLLGGYTF.

Ten or more counts support this clonotype. The V gene is TRBV4-1, the J gene TRBJ1-2; D is unresolved. Trimming took 3 bases from V and 2 from J, leaving 10 bases between them. Germline values: CDR1 MGHRA, CDR2 YSYEKL. The CDR3 sequence is 14 residues long. The CDR3 sequence: CASSQTPDNYGYTF. The DNA for the CDR3 is TGCGCCAGCAGCCAGACCCCCGACAACTATGGCTACACCTTC.

This clonotype was observed at least ten times. The chain has TRBV7-2 and TRBJ2-7; D uncertain. The CDR3 contains 12 residues. Germline V CDR1 and CDR2: SGHTA, FQGNSA. V lost 1 base and J lost 6, with 7 bases in between. The CDR3 DNA is TGTGCCAGCAGCTTAGATAGGATCGAGCAGTACTTC. This sequence encodes CASSLDRIEQYF.